The clone carrying this T cell receptor beta chain was counted at least ten times. Its target is not known. V gave up 6 bases and J gave up 6 bases; unmatched junction bases: 5. Germline CDR1 reads SQVTM; CDR2 reads ANQGSEA. The CDR3 is 12 amino acids. TCRdb itself ran the 5' RACE reads through MiXCR, one entry per CDR3 protein. Here the sample spans roughly 140,000 distinct CDR3 sequences, more than 6% being singletons. This entry is derived from a study of T cells after yellow fever vaccination. Across the whole study: Low-cell-number fractions underwent preparation using SMART-Seq v4 Ultra Low Input. Study-wide results and caveats: Clones from primary vaccination mostly reappeared after the booster (around 96% CD4, less than 90% CD8). FACS-sorted repertoires could harbor abundant contaminating bulk-population clonotypes.

This receptor was taken from a man in his thirties or forties who received the YFV17D yellow fever vaccine. Sequenced material: CD4+ T cells sorted from PBMCs, taken 5 days after the yellow fever booster vaccination. The rearrangement joins TRBV29-1 to TRBJ1-1; 9 positions match TRBD1. The CDR3 spells CSVDRGAPEAFF. In DNA, the CDR3 is TGCAGCGTGGACAGGGGAGCGCCTGAAGCTTTCTTT.